This T cell receptor (beta chain) appears in the sequencing data of a study of radiotherapy plus CTLA-4 blockade in lung cancer. In its sample, this clone ranks as medium-sized (0.01 to 0.1%). Its antigen is not identified. Regarding the study as a whole: Early clonal dynamics of blood T cells, together with interferon-beta, were reported as the best response predictor. Expansion of tumor-derived TCR clones was observed in blood after radiotherapy plus ipilimumab.

Profiling relied on immunoSEQ multiplex PCR, and the TCRdb table lists in-frame clones only, not all of them. Of around 42,000 clones listed, 63% are singletons. Participants had chemo-refractory metastatic non-small-cell lung cancer and were treated with focal radiation plus ipilimumab CTLA-4 blockade. The CDR3 totals 15 residues. Losses at the gene ends were 2 bases for V and 7 bases for J; bases not matched to a gene: 10. Germline values: CDR1 SGHDN, CDR2 FVKESK. The rearrangement joins TRBV14 to TRBJ1-1; 7 bases agree with TRBD1. Sequencing used peripheral blood, obtained from a patient treated with radiotherapy plus ipilimumab. The clonotype originates from a human donor with non-small cell lung cancer who had a partial response to radiotherapy plus ipilimumab. CDR3 nucleotide sequence: TGTGCCAGCAGCCAAAGCCGGGACAGATCCCTTGAAGCTTTCTTT. Translated: CASSQSRDRSLEAFF.